This TCR beta chain was found in a study of shared clonotypes between healthy human individuals. A note on this clone: Its antigen remains unknown.

Every subset's genomic DNA went evenly onto several immunoSEQ plates. Repertoires were generated with immunoSEQ multiplex PCR, while TCRdb's copy carries only in-frame clones and drops some. The top ten clones hold 0.35% to 0.45% of a sample with about 2.3 million clones, more than 80% of them seen once. Germline CDR1 is SGHTA and CDR2 is FQGTGA. The CDR3 has 16 residues. V shed 4 bases, J shed 4 bases, and the junction held 4 bases outside the gene matches. The study's findings and limits: Few donors limited the genetic and exposure-history diversity represented. The study found 4.5% to 6% of naive CD4 clonotypes shared across several donors.

Input material: naive CD4+ T cells from PBMCs. Subset given: CD45RA+ positively selected. The rearrangement links TRBV7-3 to TRBJ2-3, with 14 bases lining up with TRBD2. The origin of this receptor is a man aged 18 to 29 in good health. Some clones in this sample may be carry-over from other donors' samples. In DNA, the CDR3 is TGTGCCAGCAGCTCAGGGACTAGCGGGAGTGCAGATACGCAGTATTTT. Protein product: CASSSGTSGSADTQYF.